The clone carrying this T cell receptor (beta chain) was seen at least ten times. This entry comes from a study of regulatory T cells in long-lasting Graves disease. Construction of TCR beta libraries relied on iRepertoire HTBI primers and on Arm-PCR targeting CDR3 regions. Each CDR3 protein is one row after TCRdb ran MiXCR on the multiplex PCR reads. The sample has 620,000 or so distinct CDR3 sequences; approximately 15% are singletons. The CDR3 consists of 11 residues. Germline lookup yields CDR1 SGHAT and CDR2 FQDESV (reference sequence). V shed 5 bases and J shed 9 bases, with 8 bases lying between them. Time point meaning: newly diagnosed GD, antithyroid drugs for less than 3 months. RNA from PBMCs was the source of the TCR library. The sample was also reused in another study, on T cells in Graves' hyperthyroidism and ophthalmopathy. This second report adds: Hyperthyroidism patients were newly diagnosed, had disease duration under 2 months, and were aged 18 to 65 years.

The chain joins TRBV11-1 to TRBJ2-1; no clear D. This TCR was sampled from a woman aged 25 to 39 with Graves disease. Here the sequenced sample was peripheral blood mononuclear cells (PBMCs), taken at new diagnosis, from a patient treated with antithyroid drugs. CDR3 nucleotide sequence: TGTGCCAGCAGCAAATGGGGTGAGCAGTTCTTC. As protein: CASSKWGEQFF. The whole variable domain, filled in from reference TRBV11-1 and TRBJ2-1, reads EAEVAQSPRYKITEKSQAVAFWCDPISGHATLYWYRQILGQGPELLVQFQDESVVDDSQLPKDRFSAERLKGVDSTLKIQPAELGDSAMYLCASSKWGEQFFGPGTRLTVL.